The 9 T cell receptor beta chains in this list originate from one sample, sequenced in a study of CD8+CD57+ T cells in acquired aplastic anemia. Investigators profiled TCR beta VDJ and CDR3 from genomic DNA template. In TCRdb, the reads were re-called with MiXCR into one record per CDR3 protein. The data hold approximately 470,000 distinct CDR3 sequences, with under 40% observed a single time. The sequenced patients had an expansion of CD8+CD57+ cells seen by flow cytometry. What was sequenced was sorted CD4+, CD8+, or CD8+CD57+ T cells (not recorded which) from PBMCs. The receptors originated from a human donor with aplastic anemia.

V is TRBV20-1 and J is TRBJ1-1; 9 positions match TRBD1. This CDR3 contains 14 residues. Trimming at V came to 3 bases and at J to 5 bases, leaving 7 bases not matched to a gene. Germline V CDR1 and CDR2: DFQATT, SNEGSKA (reference sequence). CDR3: CSARFGQGFTEAFF. The CDR3 region has the DNA TGCAGTGCTAGGTTTGGACAGGGGTTTACTGAAGCTTTCTTT.

This chain connects TRBV2 to TRBJ2-7, with 7 bases aligning to TRBD2. The CDR3 has 13 residues. Trimming cost V 8 bases and J 6 bases; bases outside gene matches: 10. Per the germline V gene, CDR1 is SNHLY and CDR2 is FYNNEI. CDR3 nucleotides: TGTGCCAGCGCTGGACGGGAGGTATGCGAGCAGTACTTC. It translates to CASAGREVCEQYF.

In its sample, this clonotype was seen many times. The CDR3 nucleotides are TGTGCCAGCACCCAAGGGCGGGGGGACAGGGAGCAGTACTTC. It translates to CASTQGRGDREQYF. The chain links TRBV7-2 to TRBJ2-7, with D perhaps being TRBD1 or TRBD2 (8 bases each). V was pared by 7 bases and J by 7 bases, with 20 bases between. The CDR3 consists of 14 residues. The germline gives CDR1 SGHTA, CDR2 FQGNSA.

This clonotype was found many times. V usage is TRBV2 and J usage is TRBJ1-6; TRBD1 might be the D (6 bases). CDR1 SNHLY and CDR2 FYNNEI come from the germline V gene. CDR3 length equals 14 residues. V was shortened by 6 bases and J by 7 bases, with 13 bases between the two germline ends. The CDR3 coding sequence is TGTGCCAGCAGAAACACAGGGTTGAATTCACCCCTCCACTTT. Translating gives CASRNTGLNSPLHF.

In this sample, this clonotype turned up many times. The genes are TRBV2 and TRBJ2-2; 7 bases match TRBD2. The ends lost 6 bases at V and 6 bases at J; junction bases unmatched: 7. Germline lookup yields CDR1 SNHLY and CDR2 FYNNEI. This CDR3 spans 14 amino acids. CDR3 coding DNA: TGTGCCAGCAGGCCTGGGGGGGTTGCCGGGGAGCTGTTTTTT. It is translated as CASRPGGVAGELFF.

V is TRBV27 and J is TRBJ1-6, with 8 bases fitting TRBD1. Germline assignment: CDR1 MNHEY and CDR2 SMNVEV (reference sequence). After removal of 4 bases from V and 10 bases from J, the junction contained 6 bases not matched to a gene. The CDR3 covers 14 residues. CDR3 nucleotides: TGTGCCAGCAGTTCGACAGGGGAGGACTCACCCCTCCACTTT. Translated: CASSSTGEDSPLHF.

This clonotype showed up just a few times. The junction departs from germline at one end; a sequencing error may be responsible. The chain has TRBV7-7 and TRBJ1-5; 7 bases match TRBD1. The CDR3 is 17 amino acids. CDR1 is SSHAT and CDR2 is FNYEAQ in the germline V gene (reference sequence). The CDR3 sequence is CASSWRLQGLSNQPQHF. CDR3 bases: TGTGCTAGCAGCTGGAGGCTACAGGGGCTGAGCAATCAGCCCCAGCATTTT. Looking up the rest from reference TRBV7-7 and TRBJ1-5 gives the full variable domain: GAGVSQSPRYKVTKRGQDVTLRCDPISSHATLYWYQQALGQGPEFLTYFNYEAQPDKSGLPSDRFSAERPEGSISTLTIQRTEQRDSAMYRCASSWRLQGLSNQPQHFGDGTRLSIL.

This chain uses TRBV24-1 with TRBJ2-7; D might be TRBD1 (6 bases). With 11 bases removed from V and 2 bases from J, the gap between germline ends came to 18 bases. Germline assignment: CDR1 KGHDR and CDR2 SFDVKD. CDR3 length equals 14 residues. CDR3 protein: CASSQPGQAYEQYF. The CDR3 nucleotides read TGTGCCAGCAGCCAGCCGGGACAAGCCTACGAGCAGTACTTC.

This clonotype was detected ten times or more. The CDR3 loop reads CASSITGEETQYF. Written as DNA, the CDR3 is TGTGCCAGTAGTATTACAGGGGAAGAGACCCAGTACTTC. The chain has TRBV19 and TRBJ2-5; 7 bases agree with TRBD1. The CDR3 has 13 residues. Germline V gene lookup returns CDR1 LNHDA and CDR2 SQIVND (reference sequence). The V gene end was trimmed by 3 bases and the J gene end by 3 bases; junction bases not matched to a gene: 1.